The 29 T cell receptor beta chains presented below share a single source sample, sequenced in a study of vaccination and CD4 T cells after COVID-19. Sequencing of the DNA from cultured CD4+ T cells was carried out with the Oncomine TCR Beta short-read assay. Each CDR3 protein is one row after TCRdb ran MiXCR on the PCR reads. The profile shows around 13,000 distinct CDR3 sequences, about 30% of them singletons. Treatment of the sample: roughly ten-day PBMC culture with coronavirus spike peptide pools or control peptides (ViraFEST assay). Which antigens these TCRs recognize remains unknown. Specimen: CD4+ T cells from blood, cultured in vitro. The receptors were sampled from a human donor who had recovered from COVID-19.

This clonotype was seen a handful of times. The J gene is TRBJ1-3, the V gene TRBV7-9; D remains unclear. The germline CDR1 and CDR2 sequences are SEHNR and FQNEAQ (reference sequence). V was pared by 5 bases and J by 0 bases, with 11 bases between. The CDR3 spans 15 residues. This chain's CDR3 is CASSPQRSSGNTIYF. In DNA, the CDR3 is TGTGCCAGCAGCCCACAGCGGAGCTCTGGAAACACCATATATTTT.

A few counts support this clonotype. The chain uses TRBV7-2 and TRBJ2-3, with D possibly being TRBD2 (6 bases). Germline V gene sequence: CDR1 SGHTA, CDR2 FQGNSA. The CDR3 is 15 amino acids. The germline V and J ends were trimmed by 4 bases and 4 bases, with 15 bases remaining between them. CDR3 nucleotides: TGTGCCAGCAGCTCGGGACTTAGGTCCGCAGATACGCAGTATTTT. As protein: CASSSGLRSADTQYF.

The CDR3 here is CASSPRGEKLFF. CDR3 bases: TGTGCCAGCAGCCCCCGGGGGGAAAAACTGTTTTTT. V is TRBV7-8 and J is TRBJ1-4; D might be TRBD1 (5 bases). The V end lost 5 bases, the J end lost 8 bases, and 9 bases lay between the germline ends. The CDR3 spans 12 residues. Germline-derived CDR1 and CDR2 are SGHVS and FQNEAQ.

As to this clonotype: One end of the junction varies from germline; a read error may be responsible. This chain joins TRBV12-3 or TRBV12-4 and TRBJ1-2, with D perhaps TRBD1 (5 bases). The CDR3 length is 15 residues. CDR3 coding DNA: TGTGCCAGCAGTTTAAGGGGTACGGGGTTCTCTGGCTTCACCTTC. Protein: CASSLRGTGFSGFTF.

This clonotype came up a few times. The rearrangement joins TRBV2 to TRBJ2-5; 7 bases match TRBD2. The CDR3 extends over 15 amino acids. Germline CDR1 SNHLY, CDR2 FYNNEI. V trimming: 6 bases; J trimming: 0 bases; junction bases outside the gene matches: 7. Here the CDR3 reads CASRAASGYQETQYF. The CDR3 DNA follows: TGTGCCAGCAGAGCTGCTAGCGGATACCAAGAGACCCAGTACTTC. The variable domain in full, completed from reference TRBV2 and TRBJ2-5, reads EPEVTQTPSHQVTQMGQEVILRCVPISNHLYFYWYRQILGQKVEFLVSFYNNEISEKSEIFDDQFSVERPDGSNFTLKIRSTKLEDSAMYFCASRAASGYQETQYFGPGTRLLVL.

V usage is TRBV11-3 and J usage is TRBJ1-3, with TRBD1 matching 9 bases. This CDR3 region has 17 residues. V shed 4 bases, J shed 0 bases, and the junction held 7 bases outside the gene matches. The V gene's germline CDR1 is SGHNT and CDR2 YENEEA. CDR3 bases: TGTGCCAGCAGCTCAGGACAGGGGAGCTCCTCTGGAAACACCATATATTTT. Its protein product is CASSSGQGSSSGNTIYF.

J is TRBJ2-3 and V is TRBV20-1; weak D call: TRBD2 (7 bases). The CDR3 has 13 amino acids. CDR1 DFQATT and CDR2 SNEGSKA come from the germline V gene (reference sequence). V was clipped by 7 bases and J by 0 bases, with 11 bases between them. CDR3 residues: CSEGGASTDTQYF. CDR3 in DNA: TGCAGTGAGGGGGGGGCAAGCACAGATACGCAGTATTTT.

This clonotype was observed a handful of times. V is TRBV6-5 and J is TRBJ2-7; D possibly corresponds to TRBD2 (6 bases). The ends were cut back, 2 bases at V and 6 bases at J, with 29 bases in the middle. CDR1 is MNHEY, CDR2 SVGAGI, per germline. This CDR3 is built from 19 residues. CDR3 nucleotide sequence: TGTGCCAGCAGTTACACAAGCCGGACACGGGGGAGAGGAACTACCGAGCAGTACTTC. Translating it yields CASSYTSRTRGRGTTEQYF.

This clonotype is judged medium-sized. The V and J genes are TRBV19 and TRBJ1-2, with a tentative D call TRBD1 (5 bases). V gave up 4 bases and J gave up 0 bases, with 9 bases separating them. Germline V gene data show CDR1 as LNHDA and CDR2 as SQIVND (reference sequence). CDR3 size: 14 residues. The CDR3 bases are TGTGCCAGTAGTACCGACAGAGCTAACTATGGCTACACCTTC. Translation: CASSTDRANYGYTF.

This sequence joins TRBV18 and TRBJ2-7; D possibly uses TRBD1 or TRBD2 (6 bases each). Germline-derived CDR1 and CDR2 are KGHSH and LQKENI. With 0 bases removed from V and 2 bases from J, the gap between germline ends came to 14 bases. The CDR3 loop spans 16 amino acids. The DNA of the CDR3 is TGTGCCAGCTCACCACCTCTCACGGGGGCCCCCTACGAGCAGTACTTC. This sequence encodes CASSPPLTGAPYEQYF.

V and J are TRBV10-1 and TRBJ1-1; D gene unclear. The germline V gene encodes CDR1 WNHNN and CDR2 SYGVQD (reference sequence). The CDR3 runs 13 residues. Trimming removed 4 bases from V and 3 bases from J, with 9 bases in between. This CDR3 is CASSGGRDTEAFF. CDR3 DNA: TGCGCCAGCAGTGGGGGTCGGGACACTGAAGCTTTCTTT.

This clonotype was counted only a few times. The chain recombines TRBV5-1 with TRBJ2-5; possibly TRBD2 for D (5 bases). This CDR3 comprises 12 residues. V lost 0 bases and J 5 bases, leaving 5 bases between the germline ends. Looked up from germline, CDR1 is SGHRS and CDR2 is YFSETQ. CDR3 nucleotides: TGCGCCAGCAGCTTGGCGGGGGAGACCCAGTACTTC. Its protein is CASSLAGETQYF.

There are a few counts of this clonotype. The chain uses TRBV6-2 or TRBV6-3 and TRBJ1-5; D gene ambiguous. The germline gives CDR1 MNHEY, CDR2 SVGEGT. V shed 2 bases and J shed 0 bases, with 8 bases lying between them. The CDR3 has 15 amino acids. The CDR3 DNA reads as TGTGCCAGCAGTTACCGGGAATATAGCAATCAGCCCCAGCATTTT. Translation: CASSYREYSNQPQHF.

This chain connects TRBV27 to TRBJ2-7; 9 bases align to TRBD1. V lost 5 bases, J lost 3 bases, and 8 bases stayed unmatched. In germline, CDR1 is MNHEY, CDR2 SMNVEV (reference sequence). The CDR3 length is 15 residues. DNA of the CDR3: TGTGCCAGCAGTCGGCCAGGACAGGGGTTCTACGAGCAGTACTTC. Residues: CASSRPGQGFYEQYF.

This clonotype was picked up a small number of times. This rearrangement joins TRBV4-1 to TRBJ1-2; unclear D gene. Germline CDR1 reads MGHRA; CDR2 reads YSYEKL. The CDR3 runs to 15 residues. With 1 base removed from V and 4 bases from J, the gap between germline ends came to 13 bases. The CDR3 DNA follows: TGCGCCAGCAGCCAAGGGGGATCAGGACCCTATGGCTACACCTTC. Its translation: CASSQGGSGPYGYTF.

V usage is TRBV12-3 or TRBV12-4 and J usage is TRBJ2-1; D is unclear. Deletions cut 6 bases from V and 0 bases from J, with 12 bases between. This CDR3 spans 15 amino acids. The CDR3: CASRDRVSSYNEQFF. CDR3 bases: TGTGCCAGCAGGGACCGGGTGAGCTCCTACAATGAGCAGTTCTTC.

Sample share makes this clonotype medium-sized. This chain uses TRBV6-1 with TRBJ1-5; no firm D call. The CDR3 consists of 12 residues. The germline V gene has CDR1 MNHNS and CDR2 SASEGT. V lost 6 bases and J 12 bases, leaving 15 bases between the germline ends. CDR3 nucleotides: TGTGCCAGCAGGACAACCTTTGGTCACCAGCATTTT. Its translation is CASRTTFGHQHF.

The chain combines TRBV6-1 with TRBJ1-2; D gene uncertain. Germline V gives CDR1 MNHNS, CDR2 SASEGT. This CDR3 is built from 14 residues. The V gene lost 3 bases and the J gene lost 5 bases, with 13 bases spanning the gap. CDR3 loop: CASSDPGALYGYTF. The DNA of the CDR3 is TGTGCCAGCAGTGATCCGGGAGCCCTATATGGCTACACCTTC.

This chain connects TRBV11-2 to TRBJ1-1; 7 nucleotides match TRBD1. The germline gives CDR1 SGHAT, CDR2 FQNNGV. The trim removed 5 bases at V and 5 bases at J, leaving 8 bases unmatched. This CDR3 is 14 amino acids long. As DNA, the CDR3 is TGTGCCAGCAGCGGGCACAGGGGTGGAACTGAAGCTTTCTTT. As protein: CASSGHRGGTEAFF.

There are a few counts of this clonotype. The gene calls are TRBV19 and TRBJ2-7, with 12 bases aligning to TRBD1. CDR3 length: 15 amino acids. J gave up 6 bases and V 7 bases, and 10 bases lay outside the gene matches. In germline, CDR1 is LNHDA, CDR2 SQIVND (reference sequence). The CDR3 loop reads CASTPGTGGFSEQYF. The DNA for the CDR3 is TGTGCCAGTACCCCCGGGACAGGGGGCTTTAGCGAGCAGTACTTC.

The chain is built from TRBV20-1 and TRBJ2-7; no definite D call. V was shortened by 0 bases and J by 2 bases, with 11 bases between the two germline ends. The CDR3 consists of 14 residues. From germline, CDR1 is DFQATT and CDR2 SNEGSKA (reference sequence). CDR3 loop: CSARDIYSTYEQYF. CDR3 DNA: TGCAGTGCTAGAGATATCTACAGTACCTACGAGCAGTACTTC.

This clonotype has more than one count but fewer than ten. V usage is TRBV5-1 and J usage is TRBJ2-4, with D tentatively TRBD1 or TRBD2 (5 bases each). Germline loops: CDR1 SGHRS, CDR2 YFSETQ. Trimming shortened V by 0 bases and J by 2 bases, and 6 bases separated the two germline ends. CDR3 size: 14 residues. This CDR3 is CASSLGGPKNIQYF. The CDR3 nucleotides are TGCGCCAGCAGCTTGGGGGGACCCAAAAACATTCAGTACTTC.

This clonotype was seen once. CDR3 loop: CSARDPSGGGYNEQFF. As DNA, the CDR3 is TGCAGTGCTAGAGACCCTAGCGGGGGGGGCTACAATGAGCAGTTCTTC. The V call is TRBV20-1, the J call TRBJ2-1, with 12 positions matching TRBD2. The J segment lost 3 bases and the V segment lost 0 bases, leaving 3 bases of the junction unmatched. The CDR3 loop spans 16 amino acids. In germline, CDR1 is DFQATT, CDR2 SNEGSKA (reference sequence).

This clonotype was detected only once. This chain links TRBV4-3 with TRBJ1-2, with TRBD1 identical over 7 bases. This CDR3 region has 15 residues. The junction had 4 bases not matched to a gene; V was cut back by 0 bases and J by 3 bases. Germline CDR1 reads LGHNA; CDR2 reads YSLEER. The DNA of the CDR3 is TGCGCCAGCAGCCAAGAGACAGGGCAGGACTATGGCTACACCTTC. Amino acid sequence: CASSQETGQDYGYTF.

The V gene is TRBV6-2 or TRBV6-3, the J gene TRBJ2-7, with 8 bases matching TRBD2. Germline CDR1 is MNHEY and CDR2 is SVGEGT. This CDR3 is built from 15 residues. The V and J ends lost 7 bases and 2 bases, in that order; junction bases with no gene match: 10. CDR3 coding DNA: TGTGCCAGCAAGGACGGGGGGGTGGGGACCTACGAGCAGTACTTC. This encodes CASKDGGVGTYEQYF.

The V call is TRBV5-6, the J call TRBJ2-3; no clear D gene. With 4 bases removed from V and 2 bases from J, the gap between germline ends came to 11 bases. Germline V gene data show CDR1 as SGHDT and CDR2 as YYEEEE. The CDR3 is 14 amino acids. The CDR3 reads CASSPQDNTDTQYF. The CDR3 DNA sequence: TGTGCCAGCAGCCCCCAAGACAACACAGATACGCAGTATTTT.

The V gene is TRBV7-6, the J gene TRBJ2-1; D call uncertain. V was clipped by 1 base and J by 0 bases, with 13 bases between them. The CDR3 runs to 17 residues. Germline V gives CDR1 SGHVS, CDR2 FNYEAQ. CDR3 region: CASSLGLAESSYNEQFF. CDR3 coding DNA: TGTGCCAGCAGCTTAGGCCTGGCTGAGAGCTCCTACAATGAGCAGTTCTTC.

The rearrangement uses TRBV11-2 and TRBJ2-7; D tentatively reads TRBD1 or TRBD2 (5 bases each). The CDR3 length is 16 residues. CDR1 SGHAT and CDR2 FQNNGV come from the germline V gene. Deletions cut 4 bases from V and 6 bases from J, with 22 bases between. CDR3 amino acids: CASSSIKGRDGFEQYF. The CDR3 region has the DNA TGTGCCAGCAGCTCGATAAAGGGCAGGGACGGGTTCGAGCAGTACTTC.

The chain links TRBV5-6 to TRBJ1-1; D is undetermined. Germline assignment: CDR1 SGHDT and CDR2 YYEEEE. The CDR3 spans 15 residues. Between the trimmed V and J ends, which lost 0 bases and 0 bases, there was a span of 9 bases. As DNA, the CDR3 is TGTGCCAGCAGCTTGGATGCGGGCATGAACACTGAAGCTTTCTTT. This codes for CASSLDAGMNTEAFF.